These 30 T cell receptor beta chains came from one sample sequenced in a study of tumor and adjacent non-tumor tissue in lung cancer. RNA was extracted from bulk tissue without any cell sorting. Three rounds of nested PCR, following a modified ARM-PCR protocol, produced the TCRbeta library. Using its own MiXCR run on the multiplex PCR reads, TCRdb lists one record per CDR3 protein. The sample includes about 200,000 distinct CDR3 sequences, less than 80% of them seen just once. Material: lung tumor tissue. The receptor set was obtained from a man between 60 and 70 years old with non-small cell lung cancer.

Concerning this clonotype itself: A clone one base away is much larger, so this may be a read error. This chain links TRBV6-5 with TRBJ2-3; D gene unclear. V was shortened by 3 bases and J by 10 bases, with 20 bases between the two germline ends. Germline V CDR1 and CDR2: MNHEY, SVGAGI. The CDR3 runs 15 residues. CDR3 DNA: TGTGCCAGCAGTTATATTTTGGACCGAGGCCGGTCGCAGTATTTT. Translated: CASSYILDRGRSQYF.

The table lists this clonotype with a few counts. With a much larger clone just one base away, this may be a read error. This chain uses TRBV6-2 or TRBV6-3 with TRBJ1-2; weak D call: TRBD1 (5 bases). Germline loops: CDR1 MNHEY, CDR2 SVGEGT. The CDR3 is made up of 15 amino acids. V was pared by 7 bases and J by 1 base, with 16 bases between. The CDR3 DNA follows: TGTGCCAGCACCCTCGTGGGGGTTTTTAACTATGGCTACACCTTC. Translation: CASTLVGVFNYGYTF.

The chain is built from TRBV12-3 or TRBV12-4 and TRBJ1-4; a possible D gene is TRBD1 (6 bases). CDR3 length: 13 residues. Deletions cut 8 bases from V and 4 bases from J, with 11 bases between. CDR3 sequence (DNA): TGTGCCAGCTGTTGGGGACATAATGAAAAACTGTTTTTT. This encodes CASCWGHNEKLFF.

V usage is TRBV6-5 and J usage is TRBJ2-7, with 14 bases that match TRBD2. Germline CDR1 reads MNHEY; CDR2 reads SVGAGI. The CDR3 is made up of 16 amino acids. The V gene end was trimmed by 6 bases and the J gene end by 5 bases; junction bases not matched to a gene: 9. As DNA, the CDR3 is TGTGCCAGCAGAATTGGACTAGCGGGGGGATGGGACGAGCAGTACTTC. Protein: CASRIGLAGGWDEQYF.

J is TRBJ1-2 and V is TRBV20-1, with D unresolved. The germline gives CDR1 DFQATT, CDR2 SNEGSKA (reference sequence). CDR3 size: 14 residues. This CDR3 is CTTRDRTGLQGYTF. The DNA for the CDR3 is TGCACTACTAGAGATCGGACGGGCCTTCAAGGCTACACCTTC.

A note on this clonotype: The junction departs from the called germline gene at one end, perhaps through a read error. The chain's CDR3 is CASSRQGGRNTDMQYF. The CDR3 DNA sequence: TGTGCCAGCAGTCGCCAGGGGGGCCGGAATACAGATATGCAGTATTTT. The rearrangement links TRBV12-3 or TRBV12-4 to TRBJ2-3; possibly TRBD1 for D (7 bases). This CDR3 spans 16 amino acids.

To note about this clonotype: This may arise from a read error, as a much more abundant clone is one base away. The gene calls are TRBV20-1 and TRBJ1-5; D remains unclear. Trimming removed 3 bases from V and 5 bases from J, with 11 bases in between. The CDR3 length is 13 residues. Germline CDR1 reads DFQATT; CDR2 reads SNEGSKA (reference sequence). The CDR3 region has the DNA TGCAGTGCTAGGAAGGTGATCGATCAGCCCCAGCATTTT. Protein product: CSARKVIDQPQHF.

The chain employs TRBV7-9 and TRBJ1-3; D might be TRBD1 (6 bases). Germline CDR1 reads SEHNR; CDR2 reads FQNEAQ (reference sequence). V was cut by 8 bases and J by 2 bases, with 16 bases left in between. This CDR3 contains 15 residues. The CDR3 DNA is TGTGCCAGCTTCGCGGCAGGGGAGGCTGGAAACACCATATATTTT. It translates to CASFAAGEAGNTIYF.

A word on this clonotype: A read error may explain this, as a much larger clone is one base away. The chain combines TRBV6-2 or TRBV6-3 with TRBJ1-1; D is unresolved. The germline gives CDR1 MNHEY, CDR2 SVGEGT. V lost 6 bases to trimming and J lost 3 bases, with 11 bases between them. The CDR3 consists of 13 residues. The CDR3, as DNA: TGTGCCAGCAGGCGAGACACATACACTGAAGCTTTCTTT. Its protein product is CASRRDTYTEAFF.

About this clonotype: The final CDR3 position lacks the conserved phenylalanine or tryptophan, pointing to a likely read error. CDR3 sequence (DNA): TGCAGCGTTGACGGCCGGACCTCCCAGCAGTTCTTA. Its translation: CSVDGRTSQQFL. The chain links TRBV29-1 to TRBJ2-1; D is unresolved. Per the germline V gene, CDR1 is SQVTM and CDR2 is ANQGSEA. The V end was cut by 3 bases, the J end by 11 bases, with 14 bases between. The CDR3 totals 12 residues.

This clonotype was detected ten times or more. The chain uses TRBV6-1 and TRBJ1-2; TRBD1 might be the D (5 bases). The CDR3 runs to 13 residues. The V end was cut by 5 bases, the J end by 8 bases, with 15 bases between. Germline CDR1 MNHNS, CDR2 SASEGT. In DNA form, the CDR3 reads TGTGCCAGCAGTCCCCGAGGGACCTCCGGCTACACCTTC. The encoded protein is CASSPRGTSGYTF.

Note on this clonotype: Given a much more abundant clone one base away, this may be a read error. This chain joins TRBV7-9 and TRBJ2-7, with D perhaps TRBD1 or TRBD2 (6 bases each). Trimming removed 4 bases at V and 9 bases at J, with 22 bases between. The CDR3 extends over 15 amino acids. From germline, CDR1 is SEHNR and CDR2 FQNEAQ (reference sequence). The CDR3 loop is CASSSGGGSSGGQYF. The DNA for the CDR3 is TGTGCCAGCAGCTCAGGAGGGGGTAGCTCAGGCGGGCAGTACTTC.

The chain carries TRBV11-3 and TRBJ2-1, with TRBD1 as a possible D gene (6 bases). Germline V CDR1 and CDR2: SGHNT, YENEEA. V was pared by 5 bases and J by 9 bases, with 17 bases between. The CDR3 spans 14 residues. CDR3 amino acids: CASSQGLAGSEQFF. CDR3 in DNA: TGTGCCAGCAGCCAGGGGCTAGCAGGGAGTGAGCAGTTCTTC.

As regards this clonotype: A junction end diverges from the germline sequence, so it may reflect a read error. The V gene is TRBV6-1, the J gene TRBJ1-5; possibly TRBD1 for D (5 bases). The CDR3 contains 14 residues. Germline CDR1 and CDR2: MNHNS and SASEGT. CDR3 bases: TGTGGCAGCAGTGATAGGGGAACGGGCCAGCCCCAGCATTTT. It translates to CGSSDRGTGQPQHF.

With regard to this clonotype: A read error may be the cause here, since a much bigger clone is one base away. This chain uses TRBV29-1 with TRBJ1-2; D is uncertain. CDR3 length: 13 residues. The germline V and J ends were trimmed by 8 bases and 2 bases, with 15 bases remaining between them. Germline-derived CDR1 and CDR2 are SQVTM and ANQGSEA. In nucleotides, the CDR3 is TGCAGCTCCCGCCCCGGGGAAAACTATGGCTACACCTTC. This encodes CSSRPGENYGYTF.

Remarks on this clonotype: An end of the junction does not agree with germline; a read error may underlie this. This sequence joins TRBV6-2 or TRBV6-3 and TRBJ2-6; no firm D call. This CDR3 spans 15 amino acids. Germline CDR1 MNHEY, CDR2 SVGEGT. For the CDR3, the DNA is TGTGCCAGCACTTACCATAACGCTGGGGCCAACGTCCTGACTTTC. Translated: CASTYHNAGANVLTF.

With regard to this clonotype: Possible read error: a much larger clone is one base away. The chain joins TRBV20-1 to TRBJ2-1; TRBD2 aligns across 9 bases. Germline V CDR1 and CDR2: DFQATT, SNEGSKA (reference sequence). The CDR3 sequence is 13 residues long. Written as DNA, the CDR3 is TGCAGTGCTAGACTAGCGGGGAGGAATGAGCAGTCCTTC. Its protein is CSARLAGRNEQSF.

A remark on this clonotype: Being one base from a much bigger clone, this may be a read error. The J gene is TRBJ1-2, the V gene TRBV5-4; D is undetermined. The ends were cut back, 0 bases at V and 4 bases at J, with 10 bases in the middle. The germline CDR1 and CDR2 sequences are SGHNT and YYREEE (reference sequence). This CDR3 comprises 14 residues. CDR3 region: CASSLGTQIYGYTF. The CDR3 region has the DNA TGTGCCAGCAGCTTGGGGACGCAGATCTATGGCTACACCTTC.

A word on this clonotype: Germline is not matched at one junction end, which may reflect a read error. V and J are TRBV7-3 and TRBJ2-3; 9 bases agree with TRBD2. CDR1 SGHTA and CDR2 FQGTGA come from the germline V gene. This CDR3 spans 14 amino acids. This CDR3 reads CTSSYGTSQDTHYF. The CDR3 DNA is TGTACCAGCAGCTACGGGACTAGCCAAGATACGCACTATTTT.

A note on this clonotype: The junction departs from the called germline gene at one end, perhaps through a read error. The chain combines TRBV28 with TRBJ2-5; TRBD2 is a possible D gene (7 bases). This CDR3 is 15 amino acids long. Germline V gene data show CDR1 as MDHEN and CDR2 as SYDVKM. CDR3 residues: CARSSAGASQETQYF. The CDR3 bases are TGTGCCAGAAGTTCCGCGGGGGCCAGCCAAGAGACCCAGTACTTC.

On this clonotype itself: Germline and junction disagree at one end, which may indicate a read error. The gene calls are TRBV11-2 and TRBJ2-1, with 11 nucleotides matching TRBD2. CDR1 SGHAT and CDR2 FQNNGV come from the germline V gene. The CDR3 extends over 14 amino acids. The CDR3 is CVSSLAGGYNKQFF. The CDR3 DNA reads TGTGTCAGCAGCTTAGCGGGGGGGTACAATAAGCAGTTCTTC. The full variable domain, its missing parts supplied by reference TRBV11-2 and TRBJ2-1, is EAGVAQSPRYKIIEKRQSVAFWCNPISGHATLYWYQQILGQGPKLLIQFQNNGVVDDSQLPKDRFSAERLKGVDSTLKIQPAKLEDSAVYLCVSSLAGGYNKQFFGPGTRLTVL.

Details on this clonotype: At one end the junction does not follow the germline gene, possibly because of a read error. This chain joins TRBV20-1 and TRBJ1-5, with a tentative D call TRBD1 (5 bases). Germline V CDR1 and CDR2: DFQATT, SNEGSKA (reference sequence). The CDR3 runs to 15 residues. The CDR3 reads CCARDDPGRNQPQHF. The CDR3 DNA follows: TGCTGTGCTAGAGATGATCCAGGGCGTAATCAGCCCCAGCATTTT.

Remarks on this clonotype: An end of the junction differs from the germline gene, which may be a read error. The rearrangement uses TRBV6-6 and TRBJ1-1; the D gene is possibly TRBD1 (6 bases). This CDR3 contains 15 residues. Germline CDR1 and CDR2: MNHNY and SVGAGI (reference sequence). CDR3 sequence reads: CASSYKGHLNTEVFF. The CDR3 bases are TGTGCCAGCAGTTACAAGGGACACTTGAACACTGAAGTTTTCTTT.

The chain employs TRBV29-1 and TRBJ2-1; the D is unclear. The V end was cut by 3 bases, the J end by 12 bases, with 15 bases between. CDR3 length equals 12 residues. The germline gives CDR1 SQVTM, CDR2 ANQGSEA. The CDR3, as DNA: TGCAGCGTTGATGCGAATTTCGGTATGCAGTTCTTC. The encoded protein is CSVDANFGMQFF.

In regard to this clonotype: One end of the junction varies from germline; a read error may be responsible. This chain uses TRBV6-2 or TRBV6-3 with TRBJ1-1, with 7 nucleotides matching TRBD1. CDR1 is MNHEY and CDR2 is SVGEGT in the germline V gene. The CDR3 extends over 15 amino acids. The CDR3 region is CASPTDREEKTETFF. CDR3 nucleotide sequence: TGTGCCAGCCCCACCGACAGGGAGGAGAAGACTGAAACTTTCTTT.

On this clonotype: Possible read error: a much larger clone is one base away. This likely comes from a read error, as the CDR3 has no conserved phenylalanine or tryptophan at its end. CDR3 loop: CASSELAGLNEQYY. In nucleotides, the CDR3 is TGTGCCAGCAGTGAATTAGCGGGGCTTAACGAGCAGTACTAC. The chain joins TRBV6-1 to TRBJ2-7; TRBD2 matches at 8 bases. The germline V gene has CDR1 MNHNS and CDR2 SASEGT. J lost 5 bases, V lost 2 bases, and 5 bases had no gene match. This CDR3 comprises 14 residues.

In the case of this clonotype: Because the CDR3 is missing its conserved closing phenylalanine or tryptophan, this is likely a read error. The chain employs TRBV12-3 or TRBV12-4 and TRBJ1-2; tentatively, D is TRBD1 (5 bases). The CDR3 is 13 amino acids. As DNA, the CDR3 is TGTGCCAACAGTTGGGACGGCTACTATGGCTACACCGTC. Protein product: CANSWDGYYGYTV.

On this clonotype itself: Germline and junction disagree at one end, which may indicate a read error. V usage is TRBV20-1 and J usage is TRBJ2-2, with D possibly TRBD2 on 7 matching bases. This CDR3 is built from 16 residues. From germline, CDR1 is DFQATT and CDR2 SNEGSKA (reference sequence). The CDR3 DNA reads as TGCAGTGCCAGAGATCGTCGGGGGGCGAACACCAGGGAGCTGTTTTTT. Amino acid sequence: CSARDRRGANTRELFF.

Many counts were recorded for this clonotype. V usage is TRBV29-1 and J usage is TRBJ1-1; 8 nucleotides line up with TRBD1. This CDR3 region has 13 residues. V was clipped by 7 bases and J by 1 base; unmatched bases: 5. Germline-derived CDR1 and CDR2 are SQVTM and ANQGSEA. The CDR3 spells CSAGQGENTEAFF. As DNA, the CDR3 is TGCAGCGCAGGACAGGGAGAGAACACTGAAGCTTTCTTT.

Concerning this clonotype: This could be a read error, since a much larger clone is one nucleotide away. This rearrangement joins TRBV28 to TRBJ2-3; D possibly matches TRBD1 or TRBD2 (5 bases each). The CDR3 extends over 12 amino acids. CDR1 MDHEN and CDR2 SYDVKM come from the germline V gene. The V end lost 5 bases, the J end lost 4 bases, and 7 bases lay between the germline ends. The CDR3 here is CASSGDADTQYF. As DNA, the CDR3 is TGTGCCAGCAGTGGGGACGCAGATACGCAGTATTTT. Combining the CDR3 with reference TRBV28 and TRBJ2-3 gives the whole variable domain DVKVTQSSRYLVKRTGEKVFLECVQDMDHENMFWYRQDPGLGLRLIYFSYDVKMKEKGDIPEGYSVSREKKERFSLILESASTNQTSMYLCASSGDADTQYFGPGTRLTVL.